The 26 T cell receptor beta chains presented below share a single source sample, sequenced in a study of T cells in pancreatic ductal adenocarcinoma. No neoadjuvant therapy was given to the selected pancreatic ductal adenocarcinoma patients before their surgery. TCRdb keeps only in-frame clones here, not all; method: immunoSEQ multiplex PCR. The data contain over 90,000 clones, more than 90% of them singletons. The sequenced sample was PBMCs. The receptors were gathered from a human donor with pancreatic ductal adenocarcinoma.

This clone showed up just once. V gene TRBV28 combines with J gene TRBJ2-7; 7 nucleotides match TRBD1. With V trimmed by 7 bases and J by 9 bases, 9 bases remained unmatched. The CDR3 extends over 12 amino acids. Germline lookup yields CDR1 MDHEN and CDR2 SYDVKM. The CDR3 DNA is TGTGCCAGCAAGGGGGCAGCCCGAGGGCAGTACTTC. Translated, it gives CASKGAARGQYF.

The CDR3 nucleotides read TGTGCCAGCAGGGGGACTAGCCCTAGCACAGATACGCAGTATTTT. Amino acids: CASRGTSPSTDTQYF. The gene calls are TRBV28 and TRBJ2-3, with 9 positions matching TRBD2. Germline CDR1 MDHEN, CDR2 SYDVKM. V was clipped by 6 bases and J by 0 bases; unmatched bases: 4. The CDR3 extends over 15 amino acids. The complete variable domain, with remaining parts taken from reference TRBV28 and TRBJ2-3, reads DVKVTQSSRYLVKRTGEKVFLECVQDMDHENMFWYRQDPGLGLRLIYFSYDVKMKEKGDIPEGYSVSREKKERFSLILESASTNQTSMYLCASRGTSPSTDTQYFGPGTRLTVL.

The chain combines TRBV28 with TRBJ2-5, with a possible D match to TRBD2 (6 bases). Germline V gene lookup returns CDR1 MDHEN and CDR2 SYDVKM. V lost 7 bases, J lost 4 bases, and 19 bases lay in between. The CDR3 has 15 residues. CDR3 loop: CASTYDRGNRETQYF. The CDR3 DNA reads TGTGCCAGCACATATGATCGGGGGAATCGAGAGACCCAGTACTTC.

The chain combines TRBV5-1 with TRBJ1-1; TRBD1 matches at 7 bases. The CDR3 length is 13 residues. Per germline, CDR1 SGHRS and CDR2 YFSETQ. V lost 8 bases, J lost 7 bases, and 11 bases stayed unmatched. The CDR3 region has the DNA TGCGCCAGTCGGACAGGACAAGGAATTGAAGCTTTCTTT. It yields the protein CASRTGQGIEAFF.

The chain recombines TRBV5-1 with TRBJ2-7, with no clear D. From germline, CDR1 is SGHRS and CDR2 YFSETQ. This CDR3 comprises 14 residues. Between the trimmed V and J ends, which lost 1 base and 3 bases, there was a span of 11 bases. CDR3 loop: CASSLLRSDYEQYF. CDR3 sequence (DNA): TGCGCCAGCAGCTTGCTCAGGTCGGACTACGAGCAGTACTTC.

The rearrangement links TRBV19 to TRBJ1-1; no clear D. Per the germline V gene, CDR1 is LNHDA and CDR2 is SQIVND (reference sequence). CDR3 length: 14 residues. Trimming removed 8 bases at V and 1 base at J, with 14 bases between. The CDR3 DNA is TGTGCCAGTCGTCGTGAGGGTGGGAACACTGAAGCTTTCTTT. This codes for CASRREGGNTEAFF.

The V gene is TRBV6-9, the J gene TRBJ2-1; the D gene is possibly TRBD1 (5 bases). The CDR3 is 15 amino acids. Germline lookup yields CDR1 MNHGY and CDR2 SVAAGI. The V end lost 0 bases, the J end lost 7 bases, and 13 bases lay between the germline ends. The CDR3 DNA follows: TGTGCCAGCAGTTATTCAGGGGTCCCCGTTAATGAGCAGTTCTTC. This gives the protein CASSYSGVPVNEQFF.

The chain employs TRBV18 and TRBJ2-5; D might be TRBD2 (5 bases). CDR3 length: 14 residues. Germline-derived CDR1 and CDR2 are KGHSH and LQKENI. V lost 6 bases and J lost 1, with 12 bases in between. Here the CDR3 reads CASSDRGIQETQYF. CDR3 bases: TGTGCCAGCTCCGATAGAGGGATCCAAGAGACCCAGTACTTC.

The CDR3 DNA follows: TGTGCCAGCAGCTGGACAGGGAGCTCCTACAATGAGCAGTTCTTC. Its translation: CASSWTGSSYNEQFF. The gene calls are TRBV11-2 and TRBJ2-1; 8 bases map to TRBD1. CDR1 is SGHAT, CDR2 FQNNGV, per germline. V shed 4 bases and J 0 bases; nucleotides not matched to a gene: 2. The CDR3 length is 15 residues.

The rearrangement links TRBV11-2 to TRBJ2-7; D possibly corresponds to TRBD1 (5 bases). Trimming cost V 3 bases and J 3 bases, with 6 bases left between them. The germline gives CDR1 SGHAT, CDR2 FQNNGV. The CDR3 loop spans 12 amino acids. CDR3 in amino acids: CASSFQGYEQYF. The CDR3 DNA reads TGTGCCAGCAGCTTTCAGGGCTACGAGCAGTACTTC.

The chain employs TRBV10-1 and TRBJ2-3, with 9 bases fitting TRBD2. Unmatched junction bases numbered 12, after V lost 7 bases and J lost 1 base. Germline-derived CDR1 and CDR2 are WNHNN and SYGVQD (reference sequence). The CDR3 is 17 residues long. CDR3 protein: CASIAGEALRGTDTQYF. CDR3 coding DNA: TGCGCCAGCATAGCGGGAGAAGCACTACGGGGCACAGATACGCAGTATTTT.

V gene TRBV10-3 combines with J gene TRBJ2-3; D may be TRBD2 (6 bases). The V end lost 0 bases, the J end lost 5 bases, and 6 bases lay between the germline ends. The V gene's germline CDR1 is ENHRY and CDR2 SYGVKD. The CDR3 consists of 13 residues. CDR3 in amino acids: CAISESEGDTQYF. The CDR3 region has the DNA TGTGCCATCAGTGAGTCGGAGGGAGATACGCAGTATTTT.

V and J are TRBV27 and TRBJ1-4; D is unresolved. V dropped 6 bases and J dropped 8 bases, with 13 bases sitting between them. CDR1 MNHEY and CDR2 SMNVEV come from the germline V gene (reference sequence). This CDR3 comprises 13 residues. The CDR3 sequence is CASSWEGGEKLFF. Here the CDR3 DNA reads TGTGCCAGCAGCTGGGAGGGAGGGGAAAAACTGTTTTTT.

The table lists this clone with a count of one. J is TRBJ2-3 and V is TRBV29-1; TRBD1 matches 8 bases. The V gene's germline CDR1 is SQVTM and CDR2 ANQGSEA. With V trimmed by 6 bases and J by 1 base, 3 bases remained unmatched. CDR3 length: 13 residues. The CDR3 DNA sequence: TGCAGCGTCCAGGGGGCTGGCACAGATACGCAGTATTTT. Protein sequence: CSVQGAGTDTQYF.

The chain uses TRBV5-5 and TRBJ2-7; D not certain. CDR1 is SGHKS and CDR2 is YYEKEE in the germline V gene (reference sequence). V gave up 0 bases and J gave up 2 bases, with 12 bases separating them. The length of the CDR3 is 15 residues. Written as DNA, the CDR3 is TGTGCCAGCAGCTTGGCTCTCCAGGATCCCTACGAGCAGTACTTC. Translation: CASSLALQDPYEQYF.

The chain uses TRBV27 and TRBJ2-3; D is perhaps TRBD2 (6 bases). The V end was cut by 8 bases, the J end by 6 bases, with 18 bases between. Germline V gives CDR1 MNHEY, CDR2 SMNVEV (reference sequence). The CDR3 loop spans 14 amino acids. CDR3 protein: CASGRGLPLDTQYF. CDR3 DNA: TGTGCCAGCGGTCGGGGACTCCCTCTGGATACGCAGTATTTT.

This sequence joins TRBV7-6 and TRBJ2-5; D call uncertain. Trimming cost V 4 bases and J 0 bases, with 6 bases left between them. This CDR3 spans 13 amino acids. Germline V gene sequence: CDR1 SGHVS, CDR2 FNYEAQ. CDR3 coding DNA: TGTGCCAGCAGCTCCAGGAACCAAGAGACCCAGTACTTC. It codes for CASSSRNQETQYF.

This sequence joins TRBV7-3 and TRBJ2-1; 8 nucleotides align to TRBD2. The germline V gene encodes CDR1 SGHTA and CDR2 FQGTGA. V shed 6 bases and J 8 bases; nucleotides not matched to a gene: 9. The CDR3 runs to 14 residues. CDR3 residues: CASSGGTSLDEQFF. The CDR3 region has the DNA TGTGCCAGCAGTGGCGGGACTAGTCTCGATGAGCAGTTCTTC.

The chain recombines TRBV28 with TRBJ1-2; D is unresolved. There are 14 residues in the CDR3. Trimming cost V 9 bases and J 8 bases, with 22 bases left between them. Germline V CDR1 and CDR2: MDHEN, SYDVKM. CDR3: CASNYREAGRGYTF. The CDR3 DNA reads TGTGCCAGTAATTACCGGGAGGCGGGGAGAGGCTACACCTTC.

The chain combines TRBV25-1 with TRBJ2-7; a possible D gene is TRBD1 (5 bases). V dropped 2 bases and J dropped 5 bases, with 13 bases sitting between them. Per germline, CDR1 MGHDK and CDR2 SYGVNS. The length of the CDR3 is 14 residues. The CDR3 reads CASSEGIRAHEQYF. The CDR3 nucleotides read TGTGCCAGCAGTGAAGGGATCAGGGCCCACGAGCAGTACTTC.

In this sample, this clone turned up a few times. The gene calls are TRBV7-9 and TRBJ2-2, with 11 bases identical to TRBD2. Losses at the gene ends were 3 bases for V and 4 bases for J; bases not matched to a gene: 4. The CDR3 runs 16 residues. Germline CDR1 is SEHNR and CDR2 is FQNEAQ (reference sequence). The CDR3 reads CASSFTSGSLTGELFF. The CDR3 DNA is TGTGCCAGCAGCTTTACTAGCGGGAGCCTCACCGGGGAGCTGTTTTTT.

V is TRBV9 and J is TRBJ2-5, with D possibly being TRBD2 (5 bases). This CDR3 is 14 amino acids long. Germline CDR1 SGDLS, CDR2 YYNGEE. Trimming left V 1 base short and J 4 bases short, with 11 bases between. For the CDR3, the DNA is TGTGCCAGCAGCGTAACGGGGTCGGTAGAGACCCAGTACTTC. Protein: CASSVTGSVETQYF. The full variable domain, completed using reference TRBV9 and TRBJ2-5, is DSGVTQTPKHLITATGQRVTLRCSPRSGDLSVYWYQQSLDQGLQFLIQYYNGEERAKGNILERFSAQQFPDLHSELNLSSLELGDSALYFCASSVTGSVETQYFGPGTRLLVL.

The chain couples TRBV18 to TRBJ2-6, with D perhaps matching TRBD1 (6 bases). CDR1 KGHSH and CDR2 LQKENI come from the germline V gene. This CDR3 contains 16 residues. Trimming removed 3 bases at V and 0 bases at J, with 9 bases between. The CDR3 sequence is CASSPTGSSGANVLTF. As DNA, the CDR3 is TGTGCCAGCTCACCCACAGGGAGCTCTGGGGCCAACGTCCTGACTTTC.

This chain connects TRBV11-2 to TRBJ2-1; tentative D call: TRBD2 (6 bases). Per germline, CDR1 SGHAT and CDR2 FQNNGV. V was clipped by 3 bases and J by 7 bases, with 13 bases between them. The CDR3 extends over 14 amino acids. CDR3 nucleotides: TGTGCCAGCAGCTTGGCGGGACTCCAAAATGAGCAGTTCTTC. Protein: CASSLAGLQNEQFF.

The J gene is TRBJ1-2, the V gene TRBV5-1; D might be TRBD1 (5 bases). Germline V gene sequence: CDR1 SGHRS, CDR2 YFSETQ. V shed 7 bases and J shed 0 bases, with 16 bases lying between them. The CDR3 runs to 15 residues. In nucleotides, the CDR3 is TGCGCCAGCGATGATGGGGGGACCTCTAACTATGGCTACACCTTC. This encodes CASDDGGTSNYGYTF.

The gene calls are TRBV28 and TRBJ1-5; D possibly corresponds to TRBD1 (5 bases). Between the trimmed V and J ends, which lost 10 bases and 3 bases, there was a span of 16 bases. The length of the CDR3 is 14 residues. CDR1 and CDR2 (germline): MDHEN, SYDVKM. CDR3 bases: TGTGCCATCGGGGGAAGCTCCTACAATCAGCCCCAGCATTTT. This encodes CAIGGSSYNQPQHF.